This paragraph reports one T cell receptor (beta chain). Its antigen is unidentified. TCRdb's copy holds only in-frame clones and misses some; the assay was immunoSEQ multiplex PCR. Among about 66,000 clones listed, around 85% were seen once. CDR3 length equals 14 residues. Germline trimming cut 1 base from V and 5 bases from J; bases unmatched to any gene: 4. Germline CDR1 is SQVTM and CDR2 is ANQGSEA. This entry belongs to a study of a mutant IDH1 vaccine in newly diagnosed glioma. Study-wide background: In some groups vaccination began 4-6 weeks post-radiotherapy; others received it with temozolomide. Patients were pretreated with radiotherapy, temozolomide, or both, mostly both. Study-wide points: Apparently, pseudoprogression bore no relation to changes among the top peripheral T cell clonotypes.

Time point given: week 11, during vaccination. A single vaccine dose contained 300 ug of mutant IDH1 20-mer peptide, and topical imiquimod was used with it. This receptor was identified in a woman in her forties or fifties with glioma. The chain joins TRBV29-1 to TRBJ2-2; 7 positions match TRBD1. The sequencing here drew on PBMCs, taken from a glioma patient whose treatment included an IDH1 peptide vaccine. Here the CDR3 reads CSVEVRGQTGELFF. The CDR3 nucleotides read TGCAGCGTTGAAGTAAGGGGGCAAACCGGGGAGCTGTTTTTT.